This entry lists 11 T cell receptor beta chains sequenced from one sample in a study of blood T cell repertoires in COVID-19 (dated by TCRdb to about 2020). Receptors were amplified or captured by the immunoSEQ multiplex PCR assay. TCRdb's version of the immuneACCESS table is confined to in-frame rearrangements and falls short of the full clone set. An unresolved V gene accounts for under half of the shortfall where checked; the remainder is of unknown origin. This sample has approximately 74,000 clones in its table, and over 70% of those were observed once. The ten largest make up 15% to 20% of the sample. Sequenced input: peripheral blood. The receptors were gathered from a man between 60 and 75 years old with acute or convalescent COVID-19.

The chain uses TRBV7-2 and TRBJ2-7; D ambiguous. Germline V lookup: CDR1 SGHTA, CDR2 FQGNSA. The length of the CDR3 is 18 residues. Trimming removed 3 bases from V and 5 bases from J, with 26 bases in between. The CDR3, as DNA: TGTGCCAGCAGCTTGACGCTTGATGGTATCGGTGCGCGGCACGAGCAGTACTTC. Its translation is CASSLTLDGIGARHEQYF.

The chain combines TRBV25-1 with TRBJ2-7; D remains ambiguous. CDR3 length: 14 residues. Trimming pared 3 bases from V and 0 bases from J, leaving 9 bases between. Germline V gene data show CDR1 as MGHDK and CDR2 as SYGVNS. CDR3 nucleotide sequence: TGTGCCAGCAGTGATCTCGTCCCCTCCTACGAGCAGTACTTC. Its translation is CASSDLVPSYEQYF.

The count of this clone is one. The gene calls are TRBV9 and TRBJ1-1, with D unresolved. The germline gives CDR1 SGDLS, CDR2 YYNGEE. The CDR3 runs to 14 residues. V lost 0 bases and J lost 0, with 6 bases in between. CDR3 DNA: TGTGCCAGCAGCGTAGGTAACTTGAACACTGAAGCTTTCTTT. Translated: CASSVGNLNTEAFF.

V gene TRBV7-2 combines with J gene TRBJ2-1; D possibly corresponds to TRBD1 (5 bases). The CDR3 spans 12 residues. V was shortened by 10 bases and J by 9 bases, with 16 bases between the two germline ends. The germline V gene has CDR1 SGHTA and CDR2 FQGNSA. The CDR3 DNA reads TGTGCCACCACCTTGGACACGAGTGAGCAGTTCTTC. Protein sequence: CATTLDTSEQFF.

The chain has TRBV7-8 and TRBJ1-1, with a possible D match to TRBD1 (5 bases). V was clipped by 3 bases and J by 5 bases, with 13 bases between them. Germline V gene data show CDR1 as SGHVS and CDR2 as FQNEAQ. This CDR3 region has 14 residues. CDR3 in DNA: TGTGCCAGCAGCTTTCTAGGGGAGGATACTGAAGCTTTCTTT. This codes for CASSFLGEDTEAFF. The whole variable domain, filled in from reference TRBV7-8 and TRBJ1-1, reads GAGVSQSPRYKVAKRGQDVALRCDPISGHVSLFWYQQALGQGPEFLTYFQNEAQLDKSGLPSDRFFAERPEGSVSTLKIQRTQQEDSAVYLCASSFLGEDTEAFFGQGTRLTVV.

The J gene is TRBJ1-2, the V gene TRBV7-9; D is possibly TRBD1 (5 bases). Per the germline V gene, CDR1 is SEHNR and CDR2 is FQNEAQ (reference sequence). The ends were cut back, 5 bases at V and 3 bases at J, with 16 bases in the middle. The CDR3 is 15 residues long. CDR3 protein: CASSAGGRGYYGYTF. The CDR3 region has the DNA TGTGCCAGCAGCGCAGGAGGGAGGGGATACTATGGCTACACCTTC.

The chain uses TRBV6-5 and TRBJ1-5, with D possibly matching TRBD1 (6 bases). CDR1 and CDR2 from the germline V gene are MNHEY and SVGAGI. CDR3 length: 14 residues. The V and J ends lost 6 bases and 0 bases respectively, with 9 bases between them. The CDR3 here is CASRTGHSNQPQHF. The CDR3 nucleotides are TGTGCCAGCAGAACAGGGCATAGCAATCAGCCCCAGCATTTT.

The rearrangement uses TRBV4-3 and TRBJ1-4; weak D call: TRBD1 (5 bases). The germline V gene has CDR1 LGHNA and CDR2 YSLEER. The CDR3 length is 18 residues. V was cut by 0 bases and J by 8 bases, with 22 bases left in between. The CDR3 DNA sequence: TGCGCCAGCAGCCAAGATGGCCCCTTCCAGGGCCGTGGGGAAAAACTGTTTTTT. Translation gives CASSQDGPFQGRGEKLFF.

V usage is TRBV19 and J usage is TRBJ2-4; 8 positions match TRBD1. Germline values: CDR1 LNHDA, CDR2 SQIVND (reference sequence). This CDR3 is 18 amino acids long. After removal of 0 bases from V and 4 bases from J, the junction contained 11 bases not matched to a gene. The CDR3 is CASSIDKRPGGAKNIQYF. In nucleotides, the CDR3 is TGTGCCAGTAGTATAGATAAGAGACCAGGGGGCGCTAAAAACATTCAGTACTTC.

With respect to this clone: It is unclear where the CDR3 begins or ends on the DNA, so no DNA is shown, and the CDR3 is as TCRdb lists it. The chain uses TRBV7-2 and TRBJ2-1; the table names TRBD2, a call not compared with the DNA. CDR1 and CDR2 from the germline V gene are SGHTA and FQGNSA. The CDR3 length is 14 residues, termini included. The CDR3 region is CASSLVGGGARKFF.

The chain combines TRBV3-1 (or the pseudogene TRBV3-2) with TRBJ1-6, with 8 bases fitting TRBD1. The germline V gene has CDR1 LGHDT and CDR2 YNNKEL (reference sequence). CDR3 length equals 16 residues. The trim removed 4 bases at V and 9 bases at J, leaving 11 bases unmatched. The CDR3 nucleotides read TGTGCCAGCAGCCGAGGTACAGGGGGTGTAGGTTCACCCCTCCACTTT. Its translation: CASSRGTGGVGSPLHF.